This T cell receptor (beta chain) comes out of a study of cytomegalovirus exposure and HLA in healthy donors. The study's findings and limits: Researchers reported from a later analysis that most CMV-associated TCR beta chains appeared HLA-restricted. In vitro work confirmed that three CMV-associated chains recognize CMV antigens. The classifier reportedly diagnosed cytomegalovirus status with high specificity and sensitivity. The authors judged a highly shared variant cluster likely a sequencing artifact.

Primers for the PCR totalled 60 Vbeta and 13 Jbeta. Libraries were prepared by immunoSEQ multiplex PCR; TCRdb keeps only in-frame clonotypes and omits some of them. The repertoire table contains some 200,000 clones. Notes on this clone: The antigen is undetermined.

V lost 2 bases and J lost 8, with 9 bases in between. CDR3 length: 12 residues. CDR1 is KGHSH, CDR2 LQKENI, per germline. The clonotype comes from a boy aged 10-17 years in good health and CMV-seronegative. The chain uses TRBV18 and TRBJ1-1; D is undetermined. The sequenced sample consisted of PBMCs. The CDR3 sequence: CASSPVSGEAFF. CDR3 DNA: TGTGCCAGCTCACCAGTTAGCGGGGAAGCTTTCTTT. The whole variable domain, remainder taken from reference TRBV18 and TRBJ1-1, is NAGVMQNPRHLVRRRGQEARLRCSPMKGHSHVYWYRQLPEEGLKFMVYLQKENIIDESGMPKERFSAEFPKEGPSILRIQQVVRGDSAAYFCASSPVSGEAFFGQGTRLTVV.